This T cell receptor (beta chain) emerged from a study of T cells in Graves' hyperthyroidism and ophthalmopathy. V lost 7 bases, J lost 6 bases, and 10 bases stayed unmatched. The germline gives CDR1 DFQATT, CDR2 SNEGSKA (reference sequence). This CDR3 has 14 amino acids. Remarks on this clonotype: Its antigen is unknown.

Amplified regions were TCR beta CDR3 sequences from RNA transcripts. HTBI primers were used for first-round RT-PCR of the TCR CDR3. Using its own MiXCR run on the multiplex PCR reads, TCRdb lists one record per CDR3 protein. The data hold about 570,000 distinct CDR3 sequences, with around 45% observed a single time. General observations from the study: The model made its ophthalmopathy prediction, and onset followed a median around six months later. Most expanded thyroid clonotypes above 0.001 recurred in blood. Ophthalmopathy was separated from stable hyperthyroidism by a 13 V-J model.

The study based diagnoses on clinical symptoms, serum thyroxine and TRAb, thyroid ultrasound and orbital computed tomography. The material sequenced was peripheral blood or thyroid tissue (not recorded which). The genes are TRBV20-1 and TRBJ2-2; 8 bases align to TRBD2. This receptor was taken from an adult woman with Graves' disease, either hyperthyroidism or ophthalmopathy (not recorded which). The CDR3 region is CSGYVGGEAGELFF. CDR3 DNA sequence: TGCAGTGGTTATGTCGGGGGGGAAGCCGGGGAGCTGTTTTTT.